One and the same sample provided the 16 T cell receptor beta chains below, sequenced in a study of beta chain features in type 1 diabetes. All of the isolated RNA was reverse transcribed, so expressed TCRB transcripts were sequenced. The table came from immunoSEQ multiplex PCR; TCRdb's copy has only in-frame clones and leaves some out. The repertoire holds around 240,000 clones, with under 70% as singletons. The sample comprised naive CD4+ T cells from blood. The source is a man aged 25 to 40 in good health.

This clone was detected only a few times. Different DNA sequences within this sample yield the same CDR3. The chain couples TRBV29-1 to TRBJ2-3; 11 nucleotides match TRBD2. V lost 6 bases to trimming and J lost 2 bases; unmatched junction nucleotides: 4. From germline, CDR1 is SQVTM and CDR2 ANQGSEA. This CDR3 contains 14 residues. CDR3 sequence (DNA): TGCAGCGTCTCGGGACTAGCGGACACAGATACGCAGTATTTT. Amino acids: CSVSGLADTDTQYF.

As for this clone: The sample holds other DNA sequences that translate to the same CDR3. The chain is built from TRBV29-1 and TRBJ2-7; 10 positions match TRBD1. The CDR3 extends over 13 amino acids. V gave up 6 bases and J gave up 4 bases; unmatched junction bases: 6. The V gene's germline CDR1 is SQVTM and CDR2 ANQGSEA. The CDR3 protein is CSVGTGVGYEQYF. The CDR3 DNA is TGCAGCGTGGGGACAGGGGTGGGATACGAGCAGTACTTC.

This sequence joins TRBV21-1 and TRBJ1-5; TRBD1, the table's D call, was not compared with the DNA. TRBV21-1 is listed as a pseudogene. The CDR3 is 19 residues long. The chain's CDR3 is CASSPEEQVTFRGNQPQHF. The CDR3 region has the DNA TGTGCCAGCAGCCCCGAGGAACAGGTCACATTTAGAGGCAATCAGCCCCAGCATTTT.

The chain joins TRBV5-6 to TRBJ2-7; perhaps TRBD1 as D (6 bases). Trimming removed 1 base from V and 6 bases from J, with 17 bases in between. The CDR3 length is 15 residues. The V gene's germline CDR1 is SGHDT and CDR2 YYEEEE. This chain's CDR3 is CASSLMGKQGLEQYF. CDR3 nucleotide sequence: TGTGCCAGCAGCTTGATGGGAAAACAGGGCCTCGAGCAGTACTTC. The full variable domain, in which reference TRBV5-6 and TRBJ2-7 provide the parts outside the CDR3, is DAGVTQSPTHLIKTRGQQVTLRCSPKSGHDTVSWYQQALGQGPQFIFQYYEEEERQRGNFPDRFSGHQFPNYSSELNVNALLLGDSALYLCASSLMGKQGLEQYFGPGTRLTVT.

The chain carries TRBV25-1 and TRBJ2-1; D is possibly TRBD1 or TRBD2 (5 bases each). The length of the CDR3 is 15 residues. Trimming removed 8 bases at V and 0 bases at J, with 14 bases between. CDR1 and CDR2 from the germline V gene are MGHDK and SYGVNS. The CDR3 bases are TGTGCCAGCCGCCGGGGCAGCCGCTCCTACAATGAGCAGTTCTTC. Translating gives CASRRGSRSYNEQFF.

In its sample, this clone was seen a few times. The rearrangement links TRBV30 to TRBJ2-1; the D is unclear. Germline V CDR1 and CDR2: GTSNPN, SVGIG (reference sequence). There are 13 residues in the CDR3. The ends were cut back, 4 bases at V and 5 bases at J, with 12 bases in the middle. CDR3 protein: CAWTRNLNNEQFF. CDR3 nucleotides: TGTGCCTGGACTAGAAACCTAAACAATGAGCAGTTCTTC.

The chain is built from TRBV30 and TRBJ1-2, with a tentative D call TRBD1 (5 bases). The CDR3 extends over 12 amino acids. V was clipped by 7 bases and J by 4 bases, with 13 bases between them. CDR1 is GTSNPN and CDR2 is SVGIG in the germline V gene (reference sequence). The CDR3 region is CAFHRSSYGYTF. The CDR3 DNA is TGTGCCTTCCACAGGAGTTCCTATGGCTACACCTTC.

The chain combines TRBV9 with TRBJ2-7; D gene ambiguous. V was trimmed by 3 bases and J by 7 bases, leaving 17 bases between them. Germline CDR1 reads SGDLS; CDR2 reads YYNGEE. The CDR3 length is 14 residues. CDR3 sequence reads: CASSASPVREEQYF. The CDR3 DNA reads TGTGCCAGCAGCGCGTCCCCGGTGCGAGAAGAGCAGTACTTC.

The V and J genes are TRBV28 and TRBJ2-7, with D perhaps matching TRBD1 or TRBD2 (5 bases each). Germline V gene sequence: CDR1 MDHEN, CDR2 SYDVKM. The CDR3 covers 15 residues. V was cut by 8 bases and J by 6 bases, with 23 bases left in between. CDR3 protein: CASALRRGQKSEQYF. The DNA for the CDR3 is TGTGCCAGCGCACTCCGTCGGGGCCAAAAGAGCGAGCAGTACTTC.

The chain uses TRBV5-6 and TRBJ2-3; TRBD1 agrees at 10 bases. V dropped 5 bases and J dropped 5; count of bases not matched to a gene: 11. Germline lookup yields CDR1 SGHDT and CDR2 YYEEEE. This CDR3 has 16 residues. The CDR3 coding sequence is TGTGCCAGCAGACGTACCGGGACAGGGGCTAGAGATACGCAGTATTTT. Translating it yields CASRRTGTGARDTQYF.

This clone has more than one count but fewer than ten. The V call is TRBV13, the J call TRBJ2-3, with TRBD2 as a possible D gene (5 bases). V lost 6 bases to trimming and J lost 4 bases, with 14 bases between them. There are 14 residues in the CDR3. CDR1 and CDR2 (germline): PRHDT, FYEKMQ (reference sequence). The CDR3 here is CASRREFIPDTQYF. CDR3 sequence (DNA): TGTGCCAGCAGAAGGGAGTTCATTCCAGATACGCAGTATTTT. The variable domain in full, with the rest retrieved from reference TRBV13 and TRBJ2-3, is AAGVIQSPRHLIKEKRETATLKCYPIPRHDTVYWYQQGPGQDPQFLISFYEKMQSDKGSIPDRFSAQQFSDYHSELNMSSLELGDSALYFCASRREFIPDTQYFGPGTRLTVL.

This sequence joins TRBV30 and TRBJ1-1; weak D call: TRBD1 (6 bases). With 5 bases removed from V and 1 base from J, the gap between germline ends came to 11 bases. This CDR3 contains 13 residues. The germline V gene has CDR1 GTSNPN and CDR2 SVGIG (reference sequence). The CDR3 protein is CAWAKGQNTEAFF. CDR3 bases: TGTGCCTGGGCAAAGGGACAGAACACTGAAGCTTTCTTT.

V usage is TRBV7-9 and J usage is TRBJ2-3; TRBD1 agrees at 8 bases. In germline, CDR1 is SEHNR, CDR2 FQNEAQ (reference sequence). The V and J ends lost 10 bases and 6 bases, in that order; junction bases with no gene match: 12. The CDR3 spans 14 residues. The CDR3 coding sequence is TGTGCCACCCAGGGGGCTAGGAGCGGCGATACGCAGTATTTT. Its protein product is CATQGARSGDTQYF.

The CDR3 loop is CSVDGSAQGHEQFF. CDR3 nucleotide sequence: TGCAGCGTTGATGGTAGCGCCCAGGGGCATGAGCAGTTCTTC. The chain uses TRBV29-1 and TRBJ2-1; D is possibly TRBD1 (6 bases). Trimming pared 3 bases from V and 8 bases from J, leaving 17 bases between. This CDR3 has 14 amino acids. Per the germline V gene, CDR1 is SQVTM and CDR2 is ANQGSEA.

Worth noting for this clone: Additional DNA sequences in this sample encode the identical CDR3. The genes are TRBV5-1 and TRBJ2-1; D gene unclear. This CDR3 has 13 amino acids. Per the germline V gene, CDR1 is SGHRS and CDR2 is YFSETQ. Trimming took off 4 bases at V and 3 bases at J, with 8 bases between the two ends. The CDR3: CASSPSSYNEQFF. CDR3 nucleotides: TGCGCCAGCAGCCCGAGTAGCTACAATGAGCAGTTCTTC.

This chain connects TRBV30 to TRBJ1-2, with a weak D call TRBD1 (5 bases). Germline CDR1 is GTSNPN and CDR2 is SVGIG (reference sequence). CDR3 length: 15 residues. The V end was cut by 3 bases, the J end by 14 bases, with 28 bases between. The CDR3 protein is CAWSYPPGDGGGKTF. DNA of the CDR3: TGTGCCTGGAGCTACCCCCCGGGAGACGGGGGTGGGAAAACCTTC. Together with reference TRBV30 and TRBJ1-2, the CDR3 gives the full variable domain: SQTIHQWPATLVQPVGSPLSLECTVEGTSNPNLYWYRQAAGRGLQLLFYSVGIGQISSEVPQNLSASRPQDRQFILSSKKLLLSDSGFYLCAWSYPPGDGGGKTFGSGTRLTVV.